This T cell receptor beta chain was documented in a study of blood T cell repertoires in COVID-19. Turning to the study itself: Sources were T cells, B-cell-depleted T cells, or PBMCs; the material itself was cDNA or gDNA.

Participants, about 18 to 100 years old, spanned some 23 US areas. Grouping used clinical history reported by participants in a survey and questionnaire. CDR1 is SGHAT and CDR2 is FQNNGV in the germline V gene. The CDR3 extends over 14 amino acids. The junction had 3 bases not matched to a gene; V was cut back by 5 bases and J by 5 bases. Authors' data handling: Cell counts per sample came from amplifying reference gene primers. Here immunoSEQ multiplex PCR was the method, and the copy in TCRdb shows in-frame clones only, minus some. That table is the source of V, J and clone size, and D and trimming were worked out from the DNA. Of 450,000 or so clones listed, 90% are singletons.

The receptor was derived from a man between 18 and 29 years old who had recovered from COVID-19. V is TRBV11-2 and J is TRBJ1-4, with 9 positions matching TRBD1. What was sequenced was PBMCs or T cells enriched from blood (not recorded which). CDR3 amino acids: CASSDGQGNEKLFF. DNA of the CDR3: TGTGCCAGCAGCGACGGACAGGGGAATGAAAAACTGTTTTTT.